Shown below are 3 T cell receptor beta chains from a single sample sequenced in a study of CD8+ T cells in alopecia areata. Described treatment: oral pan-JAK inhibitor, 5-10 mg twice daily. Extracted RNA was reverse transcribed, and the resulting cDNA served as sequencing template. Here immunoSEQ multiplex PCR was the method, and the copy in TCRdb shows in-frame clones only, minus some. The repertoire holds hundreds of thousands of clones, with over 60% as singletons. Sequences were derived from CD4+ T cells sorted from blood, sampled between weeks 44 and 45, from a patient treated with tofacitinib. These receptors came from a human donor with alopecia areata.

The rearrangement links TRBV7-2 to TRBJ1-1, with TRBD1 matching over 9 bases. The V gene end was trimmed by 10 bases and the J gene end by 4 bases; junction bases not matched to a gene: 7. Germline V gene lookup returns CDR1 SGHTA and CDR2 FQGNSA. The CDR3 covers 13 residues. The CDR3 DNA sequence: TGTGCCACCTCACAGGGGGCGGTCACTGAAGCTTTCTTT. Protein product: CATSQGAVTEAFF.

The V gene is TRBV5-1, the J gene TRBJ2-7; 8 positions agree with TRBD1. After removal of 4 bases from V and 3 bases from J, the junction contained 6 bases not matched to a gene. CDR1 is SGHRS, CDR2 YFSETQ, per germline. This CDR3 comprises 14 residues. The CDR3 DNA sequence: TGCGCCAGCAGCAAGGACAGGGCGATCTACGAGCAGTACTTC. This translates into CASSKDRAIYEQYF.

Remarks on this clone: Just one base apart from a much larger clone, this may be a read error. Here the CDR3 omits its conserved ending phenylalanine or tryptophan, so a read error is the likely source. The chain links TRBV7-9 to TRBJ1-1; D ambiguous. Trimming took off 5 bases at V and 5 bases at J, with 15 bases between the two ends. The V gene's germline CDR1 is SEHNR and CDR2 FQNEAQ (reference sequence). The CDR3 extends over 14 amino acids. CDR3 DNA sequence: TGTGCCAGCAGCCATACGTCGGATGGGACTGAAGCTTTCCTT. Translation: CASSHTSDGTEAFL.